This T cell receptor beta chain was retrieved from a study of blood T cell repertoires in COVID-19. Generated by immunoSEQ multiplex PCR, the TCRdb table keeps only in-frame clones and is missing some. The table includes 110,000 to 150,000 clones, 82% detected once. This CDR3 spans 14 amino acids. The V gene's germline CDR1 is SGHTA and CDR2 FQGNSA. V lost 7 bases and J 4 bases, leaving 16 bases between the germline ends. The sequence came from an elderly woman with acute or convalescent COVID-19. The sample comprised peripheral blood. The V call is TRBV7-2, the J call TRBJ1-2; D gene uncertain. The CDR3: CASNPQTLRYGYTF. The CDR3 DNA reads TGTGCCAGCAACCCTCAGACATTGCGCTATGGCTACACCTTC.